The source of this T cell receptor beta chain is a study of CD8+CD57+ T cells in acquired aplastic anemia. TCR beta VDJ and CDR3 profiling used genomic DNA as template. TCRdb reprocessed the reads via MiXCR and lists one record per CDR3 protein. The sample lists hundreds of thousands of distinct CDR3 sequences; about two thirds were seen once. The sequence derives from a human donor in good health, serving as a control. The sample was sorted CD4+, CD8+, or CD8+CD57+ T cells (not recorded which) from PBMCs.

CDR3 protein: CASRKETSGSYEQYF. CDR3 bases: TGTGCCAGCAGGAAGGAGACTAGCGGCTCCTACGAGCAGTACTTC. The chain couples TRBV2 to TRBJ2-7; 9 bases line up with TRBD2. The CDR3 consists of 15 residues. Germline CDR1 is SNHLY and CDR2 is FYNNEI. V shed 6 bases, J shed 0 bases, and the junction held 6 bases outside the gene matches.